The T cell receptor beta chain described here comes from a study of T cell responses to AZD1222 COVID-19 vaccine. Overall study context: Some second doses came at about 4 weeks and others at about 12 weeks; these were pooled. Findings and caveats of the study: Nearly half of the spike-specific TCRs reportedly recognize variant regions that carry no mutations. Only after the peak T cell response were repertoires sampled.

The protocol was immunoSEQ multiplex PCR, while the TCRdb copy is restricted to in-frame clones and leaves out a portion. The table includes about 140,000 clones, more than 90% detected once. This CDR3 spans 15 amino acids. The ends were cut back, 0 bases at V and 1 base at J, with 9 bases in the middle. Germline V lookup: CDR1 MRHNA, CDR2 SNTAGT. With regard to this clone: Antigen: not known.

The origin of this receptor is an adult in good health. The sequencing used peripheral blood, collected on day 0 of AZD1222 vaccination. J is TRBJ1-1 and V is TRBV6-4, with unresolved D. This chain's CDR3 is CASSDSAGRNTEAFF. In DNA, the CDR3 is TGTGCCAGCAGTGACTCCGCGGGAAGGAACACTGAAGCTTTCTTT.